These 20 T cell receptor beta chains were sequenced from one sample in a study of T cell responses to AZD1222 COVID-19 vaccine. Assay: immunoSEQ multiplex PCR; the TCRdb copy retains only in-frame clones and omits some. The sample consists of tens of thousands of clones, under 85% of them appearing once. Material: peripheral blood, obtained on day 0 of MenACWY control vaccination. The source is an adult in good health.

The chain carries TRBV4-1 and TRBJ2-7; the D gene is possibly TRBD2 (7 bases). Deletions cut 3 bases from V and 0 bases from J, with 15 bases between. CDR1 is MGHRA, CDR2 YSYEKL, per germline. CDR3 size: 16 residues. This CDR3 is CASSHGAGHPSYEQYF. CDR3 bases: TGCGCCAGCAGCCACGGAGCGGGACACCCCTCCTACGAGCAGTACTTC.

The rearrangement uses TRBV27 and TRBJ2-2; 10 bases agree with TRBD2. The CDR3 length is 14 residues. Germline V gene data show CDR1 as MNHEY and CDR2 as SMNVEV (reference sequence). J was trimmed by 3 bases and V by 7 bases; bases with no gene match: 2. The CDR3 region has the DNA TGTGCCAGCAAAGCGGGAGGGTACACCGGGGAGCTGTTTTTT. It translates to CASKAGGYTGELFF.

The rearrangement joins TRBV9 to TRBJ2-1; TRBD1 agrees at 9 bases. Germline assignment: CDR1 SGDLS and CDR2 YYNGEE. The V and J ends lost 4 bases and 3 bases, in that order; junction bases with no gene match: 2. This CDR3 is 14 amino acids long. DNA of the CDR3: TGTGCCAGCAGCTCGACAGGGGGCTACAATGAGCAGTTCTTC. Amino acids: CASSSTGGYNEQFF.

The chain links TRBV3-1 (or the pseudogene TRBV3-2) to TRBJ1-3; D gene ambiguous. CDR1 and CDR2 from the germline V gene are LGHDT and YNNKEL (reference sequence). The CDR3 contains 15 residues. The V gene lost 1 base and the J gene lost 3 bases, with 10 bases spanning the gap. Written as DNA, the CDR3 is TGTGCCAGCAGCCAAGGAATGGGTTTTGGAAACACCATATATTTT. Residues: CASSQGMGFGNTIYF.

The gene calls are TRBV11-1 and TRBJ2-3; D uncertain. V was shortened by 5 bases and J by 2 bases, with 17 bases between the two germline ends. This CDR3 is 16 amino acids long. Germline CDR1 and CDR2: SGHAT and FQDESV (reference sequence). In nucleotides, the CDR3 is TGTGCCAGCAGCCTCCTCGGCTGGAAGATCACAGATACGCAGTATTTT. It yields the protein CASSLLGWKITDTQYF.

The rearrangement links TRBV5-6 to TRBJ2-1, with 10 bases that match TRBD2. Germline CDR1 SGHDT, CDR2 YYEEEE. The CDR3 totals 15 residues. With 6 bases clipped from V and 5 bases from J, the junction kept 8 bases outside the gene matches. DNA for the CDR3: TGTGCCAGCACCAAAAGGACTAGCGGTAACAATGAGCAGTTCTTC. This sequence encodes CASTKRTSGNNEQFF. The complete variable domain, with remaining parts taken from reference TRBV5-6 and TRBJ2-1, reads DAGVTQSPTHLIKTRGQQVTLRCSPKSGHDTVSWYQQALGQGPQFIFQYYEEEERQRGNFPDRFSGHQFPNYSSELNVNALLLGDSALYLCASTKRTSGNNEQFFGPGTRLTVL.

The chain has TRBV28 and TRBJ1-1; TRBD1 is a possible D gene (6 bases). The CDR3 runs 12 residues. From germline, CDR1 is MDHEN and CDR2 SYDVKM. Trimming removed 6 bases from V and 8 bases from J, with 13 bases in between. In nucleotides, the CDR3 is TGTGCCAGCAGCCTACAGGGAAACGAAGCTTTCTTT. Translation gives CASSLQGNEAFF.

V gene TRBV11-2 combines with J gene TRBJ2-1; D unresolved. The CDR3 has 13 amino acids. V lost 5 bases and J 10 bases, leaving 15 bases between the germline ends. Germline CDR1 reads SGHAT; CDR2 reads FQNNGV. The CDR3 reads CASSGPWAGEQFF. The CDR3 nucleotides read TGTGCCAGCAGCGGACCGTGGGCAGGAGAGCAGTTCTTC.

Concerning this clone itself: Other DNA sequences of this sample code for an identical CDR3. This CDR3 reads CASSSGQRDTGELFF. CDR3 DNA: TGTGCCAGCAGCTCGGGACAGAGGGACACCGGGGAGCTGTTTTTT. The chain links TRBV5-4 to TRBJ2-2; 7 bases map to TRBD1. The V and J ends lost 3 bases and 3 bases, in that order; junction bases with no gene match: 5. The germline CDR1 and CDR2 sequences are SGHNT and YYREEE (reference sequence). The CDR3 runs to 15 residues. The entire variable domain, with the rest obtained from reference TRBV5-4 and TRBJ2-2, is as follows: ETGVTQSPTHLIKTRGQQVTLRCSSQSGHNTVSWYQQALGQGPQFIFQYYREEENGRGNFPPRFSGLQFPNYSSELNVNALELDDSALYLCASSSGQRDTGELFFGEGSRLTVL.

This rearrangement joins TRBV6-6 to TRBJ1-1, with D maybe TRBD1 (5 bases). The CDR3 contains 15 residues. The ends were cut back, 5 bases at V and 5 bases at J, with 18 bases in the middle. Germline V gene data show CDR1 as MNHNY and CDR2 as SVGAGI (reference sequence). CDR3 sequence (DNA): TGTGCCAGCAGTCCTGGGGGGACCCGGAGGACTGAAGCTTTCTTT. It is translated as CASSPGGTRRTEAFF.

The chain is built from TRBV5-1 and TRBJ2-5; D gene unclear. The V end was cut by 1 base, the J end by 2 bases, with 9 bases between. The CDR3 consists of 14 residues. Germline lookup yields CDR1 SGHRS and CDR2 YFSETQ. CDR3 coding DNA: TGCGCCAGCAGCTTGAACCCAGGACAAGAGACCCAGTACTTC. Amino acids: CASSLNPGQETQYF.

J is TRBJ1-1 and V is TRBV5-6; D might be TRBD1 (5 bases). The CDR3 is made up of 15 amino acids. CDR1 is SGHDT and CDR2 is YYEEEE in the germline V gene. Trimming pared 4 bases from V and 6 bases from J, leaving 19 bases between. The CDR3 spells CASSTTPTGVSEAFF. CDR3 DNA sequence: TGTGCCAGCAGCACGACTCCTACGGGGGTGTCTGAAGCTTTCTTT.

The rearrangement joins TRBV14 to TRBJ1-6; no clear D. The V end was cut by 0 bases, the J end by 9 bases, with 15 bases between. Per the germline V gene, CDR1 is SGHDN and CDR2 is FVKESK. This CDR3 contains 16 residues. The CDR3 nucleotides are TGTGCCAGCAGCCAAGATCTCCCGAGTGATAGTTCACCCCTCCACTTT. Translating gives CASSQDLPSDSSPLHF.

The chain links TRBV6-6 to TRBJ1-1; D is unclear. The V gene's germline CDR1 is MNHNY and CDR2 SVGAGI (reference sequence). Trimming cost V 7 bases and J 4 bases, with 19 bases left between them. This CDR3 spans 15 amino acids. The CDR3 DNA reads TGTGCCAGCATCCCCAACCCTCAGAGAGGCACTGAAGCTTTCTTT. This translates into CASIPNPQRGTEAFF.

The V call is TRBV6-5, the J call TRBJ2-2, with TRBD1 as a possible D gene (6 bases). The germline V gene has CDR1 MNHEY and CDR2 SVGAGI. The CDR3 sequence is 15 residues long. The V end lost 7 bases, the J end lost 0 bases, and 12 bases lay between the germline ends. The CDR3 loop is CASKGVNTNTGELFF. The CDR3, as DNA: TGTGCCAGCAAGGGGGTGAACACGAACACCGGGGAGCTGTTTTTT.

The sample holds a few counts of this clone. This chain joins TRBV30 and TRBJ1-3, with unresolved D. Germline V gene sequence: CDR1 GTSNPN, CDR2 SVGIG (reference sequence). The CDR3 loop spans 14 amino acids. V was shortened by 8 bases and J by 0 bases, with 14 bases between the two germline ends. CDR3 coding DNA: TGTGCCGCAGGTCGCACCCGCTCTGGAAACACCATATATTTT. This codes for CAAGRTRSGNTIYF.

This chain links TRBV4-1 with TRBJ2-3, with 7 bases fitting TRBD2. The CDR3 extends over 15 amino acids. V was clipped by 4 bases and J by 1 base; unmatched bases: 5. CDR1 MGHRA and CDR2 YSYEKL come from the germline V gene. In nucleotides, the CDR3 is TGCGCCAGCAGCCCCTCGGCGGGGGGCACAGATACGCAGTATTTT. Residues: CASSPSAGGTDTQYF.

The rearrangement links TRBV2 to TRBJ1-2, with 8 bases fitting TRBD1. Germline assignment: CDR1 SNHLY and CDR2 FYNNEI. The CDR3 covers 16 residues. V lost 6 bases and J lost 4; bases outside the gene matches: 13. This chain's CDR3 is CASSKEGRQGAYGYTF. DNA of the CDR3: TGTGCCAGCAGCAAAGAGGGGCGGCAGGGGGCCTATGGCTACACCTTC. Full variable domain (missing parts from reference TRBV2 and TRBJ1-2): EPEVTQTPSHQVTQMGQEVILRCVPISNHLYFYWYRQILGQKVEFLVSFYNNEISEKSEIFDDQFSVERPDGSNFTLKIRSTKLEDSAMYFCASSKEGRQGAYGYTFGSGTRLTVV.

CDR3 sequence reads: CASSLGDGAYEQYF. The CDR3 DNA sequence: TGCGCCAGCAGCTTGGGGGACGGAGCCTACGAGCAGTACTTC. This chain joins TRBV5-1 and TRBJ2-7, with D tentatively TRBD1 or TRBD2 (5 bases each). The CDR3 totals 14 residues. The germline CDR1 and CDR2 sequences are SGHRS and YFSETQ. With 0 bases removed from V and 2 bases from J, the gap between germline ends came to 9 bases.

The J gene is TRBJ1-1, the V gene TRBV2; TRBD1 is a possible D gene (6 bases). This CDR3 has 14 amino acids. Germline V gene data show CDR1 as SNHLY and CDR2 as FYNNEI. V lost 3 bases to trimming and J lost 7 bases, with 15 bases between them. The CDR3 reads CASSDMGAFGEAFF. In nucleotides, the CDR3 is TGTGCCAGCAGTGATATGGGGGCTTTTGGTGAAGCTTTCTTT.